The rows below give T cell receptor beta chains drawn from one sample of a study of identical twins. TCRdb called the 5' RACE reads again in MiXCR, with one record for every CDR3 protein. This table has 120,000 to 150,000 distinct CDR3 sequences, roughly 3.5% appearing once. The specimen was memory T cells sorted from blood. These receptors originate from a man aged 18-30 years in good health. The CDR3 runs from the conserved cysteine through the conserved F or W. The D gene is left open where the match is weak. Clone sizes are given selectively: once, few, many, or a class where the clone is expanded.

clone_size j_call v_call d_call cdr3_nt cdr3_aa
many TRBJ1-4 TRBV5-1 . TGCGCCAGCAGCAGCTTAACAGGGATTAATGAAAAACTGTTTTTT CASSSLTGINEKLFF
many TRBJ2-1 TRBV12-3/TRBV12-4 . TGTGCCAGCAGTTTCCGGGGAGAGGTCGGTGAGCAGTTCTTC CASSFRGEVGEQFF
many TRBJ2-3 TRBV24-1 . TGTGCCACCAGTGGACCGTCAGATACGCAGTATTTT CATSGPSDTQYF
few TRBJ2-3 TRBV4-1 TRBD2 TGCGCCAGCAGCCAAGATGCTAGCGGGAGGGCAATAGATACGCAGTATTTT CASSQDASGRAIDTQYF
many TRBJ1-4 TRBV29-1 . TGCAGCGTCCAGGTCCCAACTAATGAAAAACTGTTTTTT CSVQVPTNEKLFF
many TRBJ2-7 TRBV20-1 . TGCAGTGCTAGGCGGGATCTCCGCGAGCAGTACTTC CSARRDLREQYF
few TRBJ1-3 TRBV15 . TGTGCCACCAGCAGAGCCAGCTTCTCTGGAAACACCATATATTTT CATSRASFSGNTIYF
many TRBJ1-1 TRBV5-1 . TGCGCCAGCAGCTTGTTTGCCTCGAACACTGAAGCTTTCTTT CASSLFASNTEAFF
many TRBJ2-1 TRBV11-2 . TGTGCCAGCAGCCCCCCCGGGTTTGAGCAGTTCTTC CASSPPGFEQFF
many TRBJ2-3 TRBV4-3 . TGCGCCAGCAGCCAAGACCCGATAGCTACAGATACGCAGTATTTT CASSQDPIATDTQYF
many TRBJ2-7 TRBV7-8 TRBD2 TGTGCCAGCAGCTCATACCGGGACTACAACTACGAGCAGTACTTC CASSSYRDYNYEQYF
many TRBJ1-1 TRBV5-5 . TGTGCCAGCAGCTTTCAAAGGGGTTGGCAAGCTTTCTTT CASSFQRGWQAFF
many TRBJ2-5 TRBV10-2 TRBD2 TGCGCCAGCAGTGACGGGAGGGGGTGGCAAGAGACCCAGTACTTC CASSDGRGWQETQYF
many TRBJ1-3 TRBV6-1 . TGTGCCAGCAGGCGCCTAACTGGAAACACCATATATTTT CASRRLTGNTIYF
many TRBJ2-1 TRBV20-1 TRBD2 TGCAGTGCTAGAGACGGGGGACTAGTTGAGAATGAGCAGTTCTTC CSARDGGLVENEQFF
. TRBJ2-6 TRBV18 . TGTGCCAGCTCACCAATCAAGGTACCTGGGGCCAACGTCCTGACTTTC CASSPIKVPGANVLTF
few TRBJ1-1 TRBV3-1 . TGTGCCAGCAGCCAGGGGCGACAGGTAGCTTTCTTT CASSQGRQVAFF
many TRBJ2-3 TRBV5-1 . TGCGCCAGCAGCCCTTGGGACATCCGAACTAGCACAGATACGCAGTATTTT CASSPWDIRTSTDTQYF
many TRBJ2-1 TRBV24-1 . TGTGCCACCAGTGATGCCTCTCCGCGGGACATCAGCAATGAGCAGTTCTTC CATSDASPRDISNEQFF
many TRBJ2-5 TRBV20-1 . TGCAGTGCTAGTATTAACTCGGCGGGCGAGACCCAGTACTTC CSASINSAGETQYF
. TRBJ1-2 TRBV19 . TGTGCCAGTAGTCACGGGACCACCAATGGCTACACCTTC CASSHGTTNGYTF
many TRBJ1-2 TRBV6-1 . TGTGCCAGCCTTCCAGGGGTAAACTATGGCTACACCTTC CASLPGVNYGYTF
many TRBJ1-2 TRBV3-1 . TGTGCCAGCAGCCAAGATGTATGGACCCGCTTCAGCTATGGCTACACCTTC CASSQDVWTRFSYGYTF
many TRBJ2-7 TRBV20-1 . TGCAGTGCGATAGCAAGCGCCCACGAGCAGTACTTC CSAIASAHEQYF
many TRBJ2-2 TRBV7-8 . TGTGCCAGCAGCTTAGACAGTTACACCGGGGAGCTGTTTTTT CASSLDSYTGELFF
many TRBJ2-1 TRBV28 . TGTGCCAGCACTTCTCTAGCCGGAACCTACAATGAGCAGTTCTTC CASTSLAGTYNEQFF
many TRBJ2-3 TRBV4-1 TRBD1 TGCGCCAGCAGCCCACAGGGGGCAAGTACAGATACGCAGTATTTT CASSPQGASTDTQYF
many TRBJ2-1 TRBV12-3/TRBV12-4 TRBD2 TGTGCCAGCAGTTTAGTGTCGACTAGCGGGAGGAGGGAGCAGTTCTTC CASSLVSTSGRREQFF
many TRBJ2-1 TRBV7-9 TRBD1 TGTGCCAGCAGCTCGGTGGGACAGGGGGTTTATGAGCAGTTCTTC CASSSVGQGVYEQFF
many TRBJ2-1 TRBV20-1 . TGCAGTGCCAGAGGGACTCGGTCCTACAATGAGCAGTTCTTC CSARGTRSYNEQFF
many TRBJ2-1 TRBV20-1 TRBD2 TGCAGTGCCGTAGCGGGAGGGTACAATGAGCAGTTCTTC CSAVAGGYNEQFF
many TRBJ1-2 TRBV29-1 . TGCAGCGTTGAACTCAGTAACTATGGCTACACCTTC CSVELSNYGYTF
many TRBJ2-7 TRBV27 TRBD2 TGTGCCAGCAGTTTAGGGGAGGGTATTCGGTACGAGCAGTACTTC CASSLGEGIRYEQYF
many TRBJ1-5 TRBV4-1 . TGCGCCAGCAGCCAAGAGGTTGACAGGCACCTTCGGCCCCAGCATTTT CASSQEVDRHLRPQHF
many TRBJ1-2 TRBV12-3/TRBV12-4 . TGTGCCAGCAGTTTCCAGTATGGCTACACCTTC CASSFQYGYTF
many TRBJ1-2 TRBV3-1 TRBD1 TGTGCCAGCAGCCCTCACAGGGGTTATGGCTACACCTTC CASSPHRGYGYTF
many TRBJ2-1 TRBV5-1 TRBD2 TGCGCCAGCAGCCTGCGGGAGATCTCCTACAATGAGCAGTTCTTC CASSLREISYNEQFF
many TRBJ2-1 TRBV20-1 TRBD1 TGCAGTGCTGATGTCCGGGCAGGGGGCGTTGTAGGGGACAATGAGCAGTTCTTC CSADVRAGGVVGDNEQFF
many TRBJ2-3 TRBV10-3 TRBD1 TGTGCCATCAGCATTACAGGGGGCCTCACAGATACGCAGTATTTT CAISITGGLTDTQYF
many TRBJ1-2 TRBV24-1 . TGTGCCACCAGTGATGGTATAGGACCAGGAGGCTACACCTTC CATSDGIGPGGYTF
many TRBJ2-2 TRBV7-8 TRBD2 TGTGCCAGCAGCAAACGCGGGGGGCTGGCGAACACCGGGGAGCTGTTTTTT CASSKRGGLANTGELFF
many TRBJ2-7 TRBV18 . TGTGCCAGCTCACTACTGGGACCGGGGGAGCAGTACTTC CASSLLGPGEQYF
few TRBJ2-7 TRBV20-1 TRBD2 TGCAGTGCCCCGGGGCTAGCGGGACCAAGCGAGCAGTACTTC CSAPGLAGPSEQYF
many TRBJ1-1 TRBV5-1 TRBD1 TGCGCCAGCAGCTTGGCTACGGGACAGATGAACACTGAAGCTTTCTTT CASSLATGQMNTEAFF
. TRBJ2-2 TRBV7-2 TRBD2 TGTGCCAGCAGCTTTAAGGTTCCAGCGGGAACCGGGGAGCTGTTTTTT CASSFKVPAGTGELFF
many TRBJ2-1 TRBV20-1 . TGCAGTGCTAGAGAGGGACCCCTTTTCGGGGAGCAGTTCTTC CSAREGPLFGEQFF
many TRBJ2-2 TRBV11-3 . TGTGCCAGCAATGAGTTGGTTGGCGGGGAGCTGTTTTTT CASNELVGGELFF
many TRBJ2-2 TRBV5-6 . TGTGCCAGCAGCCCCCAGGGGGGGAACACCGGGGAGCTGTTTTTT CASSPQGGNTGELFF
many TRBJ2-1 TRBV20-1 . TGCAGTGCAAGGGGGGGCAATGAGCAGTTCTTC CSARGGNEQFF
many TRBJ2-4 TRBV12-3/TRBV12-4 . TGTGCCAGCAGCCCCTCGGGTTTAGCCAAAAACATTCAGTACTTC CASSPSGLAKNIQYF
many TRBJ2-6 TRBV9 . TGTGCCAGCAGCGTAGCGTACCGAGTTGGGGCCAACGTCCTGACTTTC CASSVAYRVGANVLTF
many TRBJ2-2 TRBV10-3 . TGTGCCACCGGGGACGGCGGGGAGCTGTTTTTT CATGDGGELFF
many TRBJ1-5 TRBV5-1 TRBD1 TGCGCCAGCAGCCCGGGAGGACAGGGTCATCAGCCCCAGCATTTT CASSPGGQGHQPQHF
few TRBJ2-1 TRBV7-9 . TGTGCCAGCAGCTTAGGGGACCGGGGATTTGGCAATGAGCAGTTCTTC CASSLGDRGFGNEQFF
many TRBJ2-2 TRBV5-1 . TGCGCCAGCAGCGGGGGGATAGCGGCAAACACCGGGGAGCTGTTTTTT CASSGGIAANTGELFF
many TRBJ2-2 TRBV2 . TGTGCCAGCAATATTGGGACCCCCATCCGGGAGCTGTTTTTT CASNIGTPIRELFF
many TRBJ2-7 TRBV7-8 TRBD2 TGTGCCAGCAGCCCAAGGGCGGGAGAGACCTACGAGCAGTACTTC CASSPRAGETYEQYF
many TRBJ1-1 TRBV20-1 TRBD1 TGCAGTGCTAGGGACCCAACAGGGGCCACTGAAGCTTTCTTT CSARDPTGATEAFF